This is a list of T cell receptor beta chains from one sample in a study of beta chain features in type 1 diabetes. TCRdb's table, derived via immunoSEQ multiplex PCR, lists solely in-frame clones and lacks some. The top ten hold around 0.12% of the sample, which has 600,000 to 750,000 clones, around 12% seen once. The sequencing input was naive CD4+ T cells from blood. These TCRs come from a man aged 25 to 40 with type 1 diabetes. The CDR3 runs from the conserved cysteine through the conserved F or W. D genes are given only for firm matches. Clone size is not always given. Where it is, it says once, few, many or a class for expanded clones.

D	size	V	J	CDR3	DNA
-	few	TRBV27	TRBJ2-2	CASWGRLTGELFF	TGTGCCAGCTGGGGCAGGCTGACCGGGGAGCTGTTTTTT
-	few	TRBV6-4	TRBJ2-6	CASSDASGANVLTF	TGTGCCAGCAGTGATGCTTCTGGGGCCAACGTCCTGACTTTC
-	many	TRBV10-3	TRBJ2-3	CAIGGNTDTQYF	TGTGCCATCGGGGGGAACACAGATACGCAGTATTTT
TRBD1	-	TRBV19	TRBJ2-7	CASSIGQGFEYEQYF	TGTGCCAGTAGTATTGGACAGGGGTTTGAGTACGAGCAGTACTTC
TRBD1	-	TRBV5-4	TRBJ2-7	CASSLASGQANDEQYF	TGTGCCAGCAGCTTGGCCTCGGGACAGGCGAACGACGAGCAGTACTTC
-	few	TRBV9	TRBJ2-1	CASSVSQRNEQFF	TGTGCCAGCAGCGTAAGTCAGAGGAATGAGCAGTTCTTC
-	few	TRBV18	TRBJ2-1	CASSPGLEAINEQFF	TGTGCCAGCTCACCAGGGTTAGAGGCCATTAATGAGCAGTTCTTC
-	few	TRBV29-1	TRBJ2-1	CSVGLSYNEQFF	TGCAGCGTTGGACTCTCCTACAATGAGCAGTTCTTC
-	few	TRBV5-1	TRBJ2-1	CASSLSDNEQFF	TGCGCCAGCAGCTTGTCGGACAATGAGCAGTTCTTC
-	-	TRBV5-4	TRBJ2-7	CASSPGRDGSYEQYF	TGTGCCAGCAGCCCAGGCAGGGATGGATCCTACGAGCAGTACTTC
TRBD1	-	TRBV2	TRBJ2-1	CASRRTGVDEQFF	TGTGCCAGCAGGAGGACAGGGGTCGATGAGCAGTTCTTC
TRBD2	-	TRBV11-3	TRBJ2-5	CASSLAGGGETQYF	TGTGCCAGCAGCTTAGCGGGGGGTGGAGAGACCCAGTACTTC
TRBD2	few	TRBV7-2	TRBJ2-2	CASSLAKTLADRTGELFF	TGTGCCAGCAGCTTAGCTAAAACACTAGCGGACCGCACCGGGGAGCTGTTTTTT
-	-	TRBV7-3	TRBJ1-2	CASSLGGTNYGYTF	TGTGCCAGCAGCTTAGGGGGGACTAACTATGGCTACACCTTC
-	-	TRBV5-1	TRBJ2-6	CASSTPDAGANVLTF	TGCGCCAGCAGCACTCCAGATGCTGGGGCCAACGTCCTGACTTTC
TRBD2	-	TRBV6-5	TRBJ2-3	CASSYSLAGSDTQYF	TGTGCCAGCAGTTACTCCCTAGCGGGGTCAGATACGCAGTATTTT
-	-	TRBV27	TRBJ1-5	CASSLSTDHQPQHF	TGTGCCAGCAGTTTATCGACGGACCATCAGCCCCAGCATTTT
TRBD1	few	TRBV29-1	TRBJ2-5	CSVAGTGGQETQYF	TGCAGCGTGGCTGGGACAGGGGGTCAAGAGACCCAGTACTTC
TRBD1	-	TRBV6-5	TRBJ1-2	CASRTRTGNVYGYTF	TGTGCCAGCAGGACGCGGACAGGAAACGTCTATGGCTACACCTTC
-	few	TRBV5-4	TRBJ2-7	CASSLAGTPKREQYF	TGTGCCAGCAGCCTAGCCGGGACCCCCAAGAGGGAGCAGTACTTC
-	few	TRBV4-2	TRBJ1-5	CASSQNGRINQPQHF	TGTGCCAGCAGCCAAAACGGCCGGATAAATCAGCCCCAGCATTTT
TRBD2	-	TRBV5-4	TRBJ2-5	CASSLDQSGGRGETQYF	TGTGCCAGCAGCTTGGATCAGAGCGGGGGACGGGGAGAGACCCAGTACTTC
-	-	TRBV19	TRBJ2-6	CASLTGTSGANVLTF	TGTGCCAGCCTCACGGGGACCTCTGGGGCCAACGTCCTGACTTTC
-	few	TRBV2	TRBJ1-4	CASGRSNNEKLFF	TGTGCCAGCGGACGGTCAAATAATGAAAAACTGTTTTTT
-	few	TRBV6-1	TRBJ1-4	CASSEPRQPTNEKLFF	TGTGCCAGCAGTGAACCGAGACAGCCAACTAATGAAAAACTGTTTTTT
TRBD1	-	TRBV5-6	TRBJ2-5	CASSPDRAREETQYF	TGTGCCAGCAGCCCGGACAGGGCACGAGAAGAGACCCAGTACTTC
TRBD1	-	TRBV7-2	TRBJ1-2	CASSLGQARGYTF	TGTGCCAGCAGCCTAGGACAGGCTCGGGGCTACACCTTC
-	few	TRBV9	TRBJ1-2	CASSVDTGRNYGYTF	TGTGCCAGCAGCGTAGATACAGGGAGAAACTATGGCTACACCTTC
-	-	TRBV7-2	TRBJ2-1	CASSLVTAYNEQFF	TGTGCCAGCAGCTTAGTGACAGCGTACAATGAGCAGTTCTTC
-	few	TRBV6-5	TRBJ1-3	CASSQTHFSGNTIYF	TGTGCCAGCAGTCAGACTCACTTCTCTGGAAACACCATATATTTT
-	few	TRBV2	TRBJ1-2	CASSETDGYTF	TGTGCCAGCAGTGAAACAGATGGCTACACCTTC
-	few	TRBV5-3	TRBJ2-1	CARSLEDEQFF	TGTGCCAGAAGCTTGGAGGATGAGCAGTTCTTC
TRBD1	few	TRBV28	TRBJ2-1	CASRTGADDYSSYNEQFF	TGTGCCAGCAGGACAGGGGCCGATGACTATAGCTCCTACAATGAGCAGTTCTTC
-	few	TRBV5-6	TRBJ1-2	CASSFGQNYGYTF	TGTGCCAGCAGCTTTGGACAGAACTATGGCTACACCTTC